This TCR beta chain is from a study of blood T cell repertoires in COVID-19. Overall study: Acute-phase and convalescent COVID-19 samples originated in the United States, Italy and Spain. PBMCs, B-cell-depleted T cells, or T cells provided the cDNA or gDNA that made up the material.

The CDR3 loop spans 15 amino acids. The V gene's germline CDR1 is SGHDN and CDR2 FVKESK. The junction had 3 bases not matched to a gene; V was cut back by 5 bases and J by 1 base. As processed by the authors: For nucleated cells, counts were estimated from reference gene primer amplification. TCRdb's table, derived via immunoSEQ multiplex PCR, lists solely in-frame clones and lacks some. Clone size and V and J calls were adopted from that table, with D and trimming inferred from the DNA. The profile shows around 230,000 clones, roughly 83% of them singletons. The rearrangement joins TRBV14 to TRBJ2-5; TRBD2 aligns across 11 bases. Sequenced material: peripheral blood. The clonotype originates from a woman of 80 years or more with acute or convalescent COVID-19. CDR3 sequence: CASSNLAGGQETQYF. The DNA of the CDR3 is TGTGCCAGCAGCAACCTAGCGGGGGGCCAAGAGACCCAGTACTTC. The full variable domain, its missing parts supplied by reference TRBV14 and TRBJ2-5, is EAGVTQFPSHSVIEKGQTVTLRCDPISGHDNLYWYRRVMGKEIKFLLHFVKESKQDESGMPNNRFLAERTGGTYSTLKVQPAELEDSGVYFCASSNLAGGQETQYFGPGTRLLVL.